This TCR beta chain is drawn from a study of regulatory T cells in long-lasting Graves disease. Arm-PCR of CDR3 regions and iRepertoire HTBI primers were used to build TCR beta libraries. TCRdb reprocessed the multiplex PCR reads with MiXCR, giving one entry per CDR3 protein. The sample holds 500,000 or so distinct CDR3 sequences, less than 15% seen once. Time point denoted: newly diagnosed GD, antithyroid drugs for less than 3 months. Scientists built the TCR library using RNA that was extracted from PBMCs. The table lists this clonotype with a few counts. These data were also filed under a second study, of T cells in Graves' hyperthyroidism and ophthalmopathy. That work adds: The TCR CDR3 was amplified in a first-round RT-PCR using the HTBI primer set. Ophthalmopathy got predicted by the model a median about six months before its onset.

The receptor's source is a woman between 50 and 59 years old with Graves disease. This specimen consisted of peripheral blood mononuclear cells (PBMCs), obtained at new diagnosis, from a patient treated with antithyroid drugs.

As DNA, the CDR3 is TGTGCCACCGCAGGACCCCTAGATACGCAGTATTTT. This encodes CATAGPLDTQYF. This rearrangement joins TRBV24-1 to TRBJ2-3; D gene unclear. CDR1 is KGHDR, CDR2 SFDVKD, per germline. The V and J ends lost 9 bases and 5 bases respectively, with 11 bases between them. CDR3 length: 12 amino acids.